This TCR beta chain comes out of a study of shared clonotypes between healthy human individuals. CD45RO negativity and positive selection for CCR7 defined naive CD8 cells, a population that excluded terminally differentiated effector memory CD45RA+ cells. Template for every sorted-subset replicate PCR totaled approximately 0.2 ug DNA, about 30,000 T cell genomes. Clones were read by immunoSEQ multiplex PCR, and TCRdb kept only the in-frame ones, dropping some. Of around 700,000 clones in the sample, 90% to 95% were seen once. This TCR derives from a man aged 30-40 years in good health. Sequenced input: naive CD8+ T cells sorted from blood.

The CDR3 here is CASSSEQGYEQYF. Written as DNA, the CDR3 is TGTGCCAGCAGCTCGGAACAGGGCTACGAGCAGTACTTC. The chain combines TRBV7-6 with TRBJ2-7; tentatively, D is TRBD1 (6 bases). Germline CDR1 and CDR2: SGHVS and FNYEAQ. This CDR3 contains 13 residues. The V end was cut by 4 bases, the J end by 3 bases, with 10 bases between.